Listed here is a single TCR beta chain. What it binds is unknown. The primer mix had 60 Vbeta and 13 Jbeta primers. This table comes from immunoSEQ multiplex PCR, and its TCRdb copy is limited to in-frame clones, with some not included. Of about 130,000 clones in the sample, around 80% were seen once. The data originate from a study of cytomegalovirus exposure and HLA in healthy donors. General study points: Immune exposure information comprised only CMV serostatus.

V lost 1 base and J 1 base, leaving 16 bases between the germline ends. The CDR3 is made up of 17 amino acids. CDR1 is MNHNS, CDR2 SASEGT, per germline. V gene TRBV6-1 combines with J gene TRBJ1-1, with a possible D match to TRBD1 (5 bases). The receptor was isolated from a woman in her forties or fifties in good health and CMV-seronegative. The specimen was PBMCs. DNA for the CDR3: TGTGCCAGCAGTGAAGGTCAGGGCCTGGGGGGGAACACTGAAGCTTTCTTT. Its translation is CASSEGQGLGGNTEAFF.